A selection of T cell receptor beta chains follows, all from one sample in a study of shared clonotypes between healthy human individuals. Using immunoSEQ multiplex PCR, the repertoire was profiled, and TCRdb retains in-frame clones only, with some absent. The data hold over 2 million clones, with 85% to 95% observed a single time. The sequenced sample was naive CD4+ T cells sorted from blood. These receptors were obtained from a man between 18 and 29 years old in good health. CDR3s include the opening cysteine and the closing phenylalanine or tryptophan. A D gene is named only where the DNA matches it firmly. A clone size is listed for some rows: how often the clone was seen (once, few, many), or a class if it is expanded.

NA,TRBV5-5,TRBJ1-5,NA,CASSLAGDGNQPQHF
NA,TRBV2,TRBJ1-2,NA,CASRWDTNYGYTF
NA,TRBV10-2,TRBJ2-2,NA,CASSLRGADTGELFF
TRBD2,TRBV5-4,TRBJ2-1,NA,CASSSFSGGGYNEQFF
TRBD1,TRBV5-1,TRBJ2-7,NA,CASRGRTGGFNEQYF
NA,TRBV29-1,TRBJ1-2,NA,CSVDVGYGYTF
TRBD1,TRBV18,TRBJ1-6,NA,CASSPSTRGDSPLHF
TRBD2,TRBV5-1,TRBJ2-2,NA,CASSLAPRGANTGELFF
NA,TRBV5-1,TRBJ2-3,once,CASSLARITDTQYF
TRBD1,TRBV11-2,TRBJ1-6,NA,CASSADRGFYNSPLHF
NA,TRBV7-7,TRBJ1-6,few,CASSLNPDLNSPLHF
TRBD1,TRBV9,TRBJ1-1,NA,CASSPHPTGETEAFF
TRBD1,TRBV4-1,TRBJ1-6,NA,CASSLKTPIRQGDNSPLHF
TRBD1,TRBV27,TRBJ1-5,once,CASSSDRGQQPQHF
NA,TRBV5-4,TRBJ2-7,NA,CASSSRDRHYEQYF
NA,TRBV27,TRBJ1-5,NA,CASTSGRGNQPQHF
TRBD1,TRBV28,TRBJ2-7,NA,CASSLYGTGGLSGEQYF
TRBD2,TRBV19,TRBJ2-1,NA,CASSIDFSRTGGQFF
NA,TRBV2,TRBJ1-4,NA,CASSAGTATNEKLFF
NA,TRBV7-9,TRBJ1-1,NA,CASSSRGPAEAFF
NA,TRBV5-1,TRBJ2-1,once,CASSLDGAYNEQFF
NA,TRBV18,TRBJ1-2,NA,CASSPKEGYYGYTF